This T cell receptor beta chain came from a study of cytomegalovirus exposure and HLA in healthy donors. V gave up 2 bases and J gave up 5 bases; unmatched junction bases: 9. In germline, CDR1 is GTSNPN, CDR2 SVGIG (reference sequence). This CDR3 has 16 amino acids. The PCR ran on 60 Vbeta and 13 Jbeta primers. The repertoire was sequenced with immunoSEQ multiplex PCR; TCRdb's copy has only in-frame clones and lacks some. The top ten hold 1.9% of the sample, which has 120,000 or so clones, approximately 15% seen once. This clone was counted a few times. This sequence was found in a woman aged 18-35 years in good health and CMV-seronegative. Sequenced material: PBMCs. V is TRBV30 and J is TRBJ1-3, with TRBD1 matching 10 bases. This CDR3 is CAWSSPSGQGRNTIYF. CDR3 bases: TGTGCCTGGAGTTCACCCTCGGGACAGGGGAGAAACACCATATATTTT. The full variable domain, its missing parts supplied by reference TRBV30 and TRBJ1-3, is SQTIHQWPATLVQPVGSPLSLECTVEGTSNPNLYWYRQAAGRGLQLLFYSVGIGQISSEVPQNLSASRPQDRQFILSSKKLLLSDSGFYLCAWSSPSGQGRNTIYFGEGSWLTVV.